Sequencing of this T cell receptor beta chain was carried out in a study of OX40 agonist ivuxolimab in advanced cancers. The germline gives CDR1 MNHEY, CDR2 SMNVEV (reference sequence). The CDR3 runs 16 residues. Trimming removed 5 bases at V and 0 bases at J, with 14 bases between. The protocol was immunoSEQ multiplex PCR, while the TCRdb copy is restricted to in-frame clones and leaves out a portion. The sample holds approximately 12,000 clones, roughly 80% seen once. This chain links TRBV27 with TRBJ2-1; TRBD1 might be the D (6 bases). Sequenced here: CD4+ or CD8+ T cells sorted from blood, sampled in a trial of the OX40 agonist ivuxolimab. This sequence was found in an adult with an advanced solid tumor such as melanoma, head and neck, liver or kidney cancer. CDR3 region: CASSTRDTPSYNEQFF. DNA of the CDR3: TGTGCCAGCAGTACCCGGGACACCCCCTCCTACAATGAGCAGTTCTTC.